This T cell receptor (beta chain) was observed in a study of CXCR3-negative and CXCR3-positive naive CD8 T cells. As for the study in general: Every library held about 1.5 +/- 0.3 million TRB reads, and the total came to around 140 million.

Germline V lookup: CDR1 SQVTM, CDR2 ANQGSEA. CDR3 size: 12 residues. Study-level points and caveats: Unlike memory cells, which differed, naive CXCR3-negative and CXCR3-positive cells had similar TRBV-TRBJ usage. Comparably high diversity marked both naive subsets, whereas memory CD8+ cells had much lower diversity. When CXCR3-positive naive cells were set against CXCR3-negative naive cells, the former had more hydrophobic TRB CDR3s.

Each TRB cDNA library was prepared by 5' RACE (with UMI labels). TCRdb reprocessed the 5' RACE reads, with one entry per CDR3 protein and no DNA. The sample features around 140,000 distinct CDR3 sequences, with 0.41% in its top ten. On this clonotype: The antigen is undetermined.

Naive CD8+ T cells were CD45RO-CCR7+CD27+CD95-. Sequencing input: naive CXCR3+ CD8+ T cells from blood. As for subset: CD45RO-CCR7+CD27+CD95- naive CD8+ T cells expressing CXCR3 (TNR3+). The chain employs TRBV29-1 and TRBJ2-1; TCRdb calls TRBD1, which cannot be checked without DNA. This receptor was identified in a human donor in good health. Some clones in this sample may be carry-over from other donors' samples. CDR3 sequence reads: CSVEDLTVEQFF.